Listed below are T cell receptor beta chains from one sample, sequenced in a study of T cells in Graves' hyperthyroidism and ophthalmopathy. TCRdb passed the multiplex PCR reads through MiXCR, listing each CDR3 protein once. The sample has about 640,000 distinct CDR3 sequences, roughly 15% seen once. The sequencing sample was made of blood. The receptors come from a woman aged 50 to 60 with Graves' ophthalmopathy. Each CDR3 is given without its conserved first and last residue. Fields, in order: V gene, J gene, CDR3 protein.

>TRBV27|TRBJ2-7
ASSSGTAPSYEQY
>TRBV20-1|TRBJ1-4
SAIGTDNEKLF
>TRBV9|TRBJ1-3
ASSAIPTPISGNTIY
>TRBV5-1|TRBJ1-1
ASSLGGARNTEAF
>TRBV12-3/TRBV12-4|TRBJ1-2
ASSQQRSGYT
>TRBV10-3|TRBJ2-7
AISEGHSYEQY
>TRBV29-1|TRBJ2-7
SVRTRGGTSHQY
>TRBV6-2/TRBV6-3|TRBJ2-1
ASRKEGGEQF
>TRBV14|TRBJ2-7
ASSDGDSLAPYEQY
>TRBV20-1|TRBJ2-7
SAKGLAVTYEQY
>TRBV2|TRBJ2-1
ASQLGNNEQF
>TRBV12-3/TRBV12-4|TRBJ2-7
ASSLLEIGEQY
>TRBV20-1|TRBJ2-2
SAMVNPGELF
>TRBV20-1|TRBJ2-7
SASFASGSYEQY
>TRBV7-9|TRBJ2-7
ASSPEWYEQY
>TRBV6-1|TRBJ2-7
ASSVPETSYEQY
>TRBV14|TRBJ2-7
ASSLRGTAGYEQY
>TRBV6-2/TRBV6-3|TRBJ2-1
ASSYSKGGEF
>TRBV2|TRBJ1-6
ASSEWQGDSPFH
>TRBV24-1|TRBJ2-1
ATSDSGQSYNEQF
>TRBV7-2|TRBJ2-7
ASSLVGVGLAGGEQY
>TRBV12-3/TRBV12-4|TRBJ2-7
ASRYRQGFSYEQY
>TRBV15|TRBJ1-1
ATSRDRGDTEAF
>TRBV12-3/TRBV12-4|TRBJ2-5
ASNQGAETQY
>TRBV12-3/TRBV12-4|TRBJ2-3
ASRPGLASSDTQC
>TRBV9|TRBJ2-2
ASSGAGGAGSPGELF
>TRBV28|TRBJ2-7
ASSFSVGGSYEQY
>TRBV2|TRBJ2-7
ASSEARGSEQY
>TRBV2|TRBJ2-2
ASSEHPRGTGELF
>TRBV7-9|TRBJ2-7
ASSPVRGTPYEQY
>TRBV9|TRBJ2-3
ASSIYSGTITDTQY
>TRBV30|TRBJ2-7
AWSVLAGGNEQY
>TRBV20-1|TRBJ2-7
SAIPSAVYEQY
>TRBV5-1|TRBJ2-1
ASGNGQMDEQF